This TCR beta chain derives from a study of shared clonotypes between healthy human individuals. Deletions cut 4 bases from V and 4 bases from J, with 11 bases between. This CDR3 is built from 14 residues. Germline V gene data show CDR1 as LNHDA and CDR2 as SQIVND (reference sequence). CD8 cells classed as naive were CD45RO-negative and positively selected for CCR7, excluding terminally differentiated effector memory CD45RA+ cells. Sequencing used immunoSEQ multiplex PCR; TCRdb keeps in-frame clones, though not all of them. The sample contains millions of clones, under 95% of which appear only once. The rearrangement links TRBV19 to TRBJ1-5; D is perhaps TRBD1 (6 bases). The TCR comes from a man aged 18-30 years in good health. Some clones in this sample may be carry-over from other donors' samples. The sequenced sample was naive CD8+ T cells from PBMCs. CDR3 sequence (DNA): TGTGCCAGTAGTACCCGGGACAATAATCAGCCCCAGCATTTT. The encoded protein is CASSTRDNNQPQHF.